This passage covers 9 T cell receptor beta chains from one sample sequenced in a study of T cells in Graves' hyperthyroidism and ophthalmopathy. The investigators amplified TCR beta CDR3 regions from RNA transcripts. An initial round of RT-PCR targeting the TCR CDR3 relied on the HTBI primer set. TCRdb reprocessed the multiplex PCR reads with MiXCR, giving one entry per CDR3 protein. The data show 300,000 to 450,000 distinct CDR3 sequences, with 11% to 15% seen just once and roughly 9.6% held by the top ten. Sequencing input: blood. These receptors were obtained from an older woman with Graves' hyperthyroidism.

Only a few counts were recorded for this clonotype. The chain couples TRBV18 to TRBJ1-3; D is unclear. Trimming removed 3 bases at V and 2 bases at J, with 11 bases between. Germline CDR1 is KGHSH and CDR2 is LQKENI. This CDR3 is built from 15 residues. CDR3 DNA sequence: TGTGCCAGCTCACCGGTCCAGTTCACTGGAAACACCATATATTTT. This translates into CASSPVQFTGNTIYF.

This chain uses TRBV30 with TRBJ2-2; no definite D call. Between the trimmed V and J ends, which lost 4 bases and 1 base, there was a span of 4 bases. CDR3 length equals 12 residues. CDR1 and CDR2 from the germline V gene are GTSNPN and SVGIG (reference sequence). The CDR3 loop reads CAWNLNTGELFF. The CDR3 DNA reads TGTGCCTGGAATTTGAACACCGGGGAGCTGTTTTTT.

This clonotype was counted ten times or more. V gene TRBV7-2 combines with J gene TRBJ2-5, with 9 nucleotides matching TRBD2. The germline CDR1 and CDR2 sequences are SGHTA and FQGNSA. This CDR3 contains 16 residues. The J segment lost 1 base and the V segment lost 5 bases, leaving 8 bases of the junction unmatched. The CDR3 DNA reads TGTGCCAGCAGCCCGACTAGCGGAGGGTTCCAAGAGACCCAGTACTTC. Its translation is CASSPTSGGFQETQYF.

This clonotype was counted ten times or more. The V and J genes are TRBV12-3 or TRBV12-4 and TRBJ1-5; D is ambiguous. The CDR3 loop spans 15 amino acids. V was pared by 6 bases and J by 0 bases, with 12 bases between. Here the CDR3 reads CASSPGLISNQPQHF. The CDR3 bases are TGTGCCAGCAGCCCAGGACTGATTAGCAATCAGCCCCAGCATTTT.

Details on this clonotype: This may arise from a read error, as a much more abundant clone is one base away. The CDR3 sequence: CATSDTRTGRITNEQFF. CDR3 nucleotide sequence: TGTGCCACCAGTGATACCCGAACAGGGAGGATAACGAATGAGCAGTTCTTC. This rearrangement joins TRBV24-1 to TRBJ2-1, with D perhaps given as TRBD1 or TRBD2 (6 bases each). V gave up 3 bases and J gave up 7 bases, with 21 bases separating them. CDR1 is KGHDR and CDR2 is SFDVKD in the germline V gene. The CDR3 is made up of 17 amino acids.

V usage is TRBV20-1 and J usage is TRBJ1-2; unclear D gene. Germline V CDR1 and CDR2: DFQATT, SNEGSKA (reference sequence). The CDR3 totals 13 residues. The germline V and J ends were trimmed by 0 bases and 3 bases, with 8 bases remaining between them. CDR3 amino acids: CSARDHGHYGYTF. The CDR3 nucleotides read TGCAGTGCTAGAGATCACGGCCACTATGGCTACACCTTC.

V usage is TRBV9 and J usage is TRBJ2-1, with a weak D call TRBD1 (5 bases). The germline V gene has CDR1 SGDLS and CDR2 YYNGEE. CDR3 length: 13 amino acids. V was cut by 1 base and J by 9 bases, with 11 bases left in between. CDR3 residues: CASSVLWQGEQFF. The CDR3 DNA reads TGTGCCAGCAGCGTACTGTGGCAGGGTGAGCAGTTCTTC.

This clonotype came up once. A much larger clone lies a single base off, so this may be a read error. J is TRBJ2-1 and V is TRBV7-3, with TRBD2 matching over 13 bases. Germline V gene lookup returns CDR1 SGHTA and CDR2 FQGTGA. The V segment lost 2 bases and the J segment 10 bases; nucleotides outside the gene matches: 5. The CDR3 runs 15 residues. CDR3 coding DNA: TGTGCCAGCAGCTTAGGCACTAGCGGGAGGGTCGAGCAGTTCTTC. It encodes CASSLGTSGRVEQFF.

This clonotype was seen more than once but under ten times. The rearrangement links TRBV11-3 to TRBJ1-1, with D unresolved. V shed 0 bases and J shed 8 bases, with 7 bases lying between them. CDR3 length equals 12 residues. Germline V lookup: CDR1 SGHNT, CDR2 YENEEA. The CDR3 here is CASSLEPSEAFF. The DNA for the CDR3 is TGTGCCAGCAGCTTAGAACCCTCGGAAGCTTTCTTT.